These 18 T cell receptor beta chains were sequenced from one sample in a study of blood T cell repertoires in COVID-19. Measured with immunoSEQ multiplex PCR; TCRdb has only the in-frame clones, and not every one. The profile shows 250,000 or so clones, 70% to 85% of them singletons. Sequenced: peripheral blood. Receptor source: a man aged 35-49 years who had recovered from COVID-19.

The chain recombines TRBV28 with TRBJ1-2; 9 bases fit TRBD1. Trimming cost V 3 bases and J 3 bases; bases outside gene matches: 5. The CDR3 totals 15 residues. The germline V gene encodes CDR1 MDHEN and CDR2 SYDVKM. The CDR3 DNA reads TGTGCCAGCAGTTTTGAGACAGGGGGTCACTATGGCTACACCTTC. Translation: CASSFETGGHYGYTF.

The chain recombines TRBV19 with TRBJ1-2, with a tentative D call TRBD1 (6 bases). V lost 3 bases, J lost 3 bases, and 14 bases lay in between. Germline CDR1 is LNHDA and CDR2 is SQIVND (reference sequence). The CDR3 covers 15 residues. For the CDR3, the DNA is TGTGCCAGTAGTATCCGCCCGGGGGGCGACTATGGCTACACCTTC. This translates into CASSIRPGGDYGYTF.

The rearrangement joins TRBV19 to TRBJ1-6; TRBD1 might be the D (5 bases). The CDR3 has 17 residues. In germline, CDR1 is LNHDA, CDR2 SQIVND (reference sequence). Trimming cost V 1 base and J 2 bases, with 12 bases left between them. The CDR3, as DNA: TGTGCCAGTAGTATAGGGGGCAGCCGTACCTATAATTCACCCCTCCACTTT. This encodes CASSIGGSRTYNSPLHF.

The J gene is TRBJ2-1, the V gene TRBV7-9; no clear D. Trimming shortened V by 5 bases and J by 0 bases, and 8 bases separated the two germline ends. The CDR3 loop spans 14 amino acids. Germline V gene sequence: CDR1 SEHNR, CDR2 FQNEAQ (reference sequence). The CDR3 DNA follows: TGTGCCAGCAGCCCTACTAACTCCTACAATGAGCAGTTCTTC. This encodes CASSPTNSYNEQFF.

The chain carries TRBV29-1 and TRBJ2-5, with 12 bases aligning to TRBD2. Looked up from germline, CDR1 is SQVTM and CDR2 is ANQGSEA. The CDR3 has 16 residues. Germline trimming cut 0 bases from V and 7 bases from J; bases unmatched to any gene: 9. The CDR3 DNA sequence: TGCAGCGTTGAAGATCTTTCTAGCGGGGGGGTAGGGACCCAGTACTTC. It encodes CSVEDLSSGGVGTQYF.

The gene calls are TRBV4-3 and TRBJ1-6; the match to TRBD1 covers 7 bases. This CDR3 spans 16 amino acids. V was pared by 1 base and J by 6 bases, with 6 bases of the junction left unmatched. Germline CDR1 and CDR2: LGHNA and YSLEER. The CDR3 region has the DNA TGCGCCAGCAGCCAAGGGGGGACAGATTTTAATTCACCCCTCCACTTT. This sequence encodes CASSQGGTDFNSPLHF.

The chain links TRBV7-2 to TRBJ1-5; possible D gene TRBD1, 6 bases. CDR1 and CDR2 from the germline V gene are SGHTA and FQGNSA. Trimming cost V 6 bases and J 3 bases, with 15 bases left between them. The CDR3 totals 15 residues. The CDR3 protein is CASRKQGRSNQPQHF. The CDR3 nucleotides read TGTGCCAGCAGAAAACAGGGAAGATCCAATCAGCCCCAGCATTTT.

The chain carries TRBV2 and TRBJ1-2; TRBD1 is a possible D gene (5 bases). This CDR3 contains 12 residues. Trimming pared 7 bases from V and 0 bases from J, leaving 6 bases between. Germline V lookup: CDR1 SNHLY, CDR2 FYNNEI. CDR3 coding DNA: TGTGCCAGCAAAGGGGCTAACTATGGCTACACCTTC. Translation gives CASKGANYGYTF.

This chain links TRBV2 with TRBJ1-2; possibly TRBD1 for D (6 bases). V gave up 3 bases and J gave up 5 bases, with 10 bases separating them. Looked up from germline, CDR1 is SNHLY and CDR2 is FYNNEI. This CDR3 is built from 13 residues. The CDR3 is CASSDNQGYGYTF. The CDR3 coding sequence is TGTGCCAGCAGTGACAACCAGGGGTATGGCTACACCTTC.

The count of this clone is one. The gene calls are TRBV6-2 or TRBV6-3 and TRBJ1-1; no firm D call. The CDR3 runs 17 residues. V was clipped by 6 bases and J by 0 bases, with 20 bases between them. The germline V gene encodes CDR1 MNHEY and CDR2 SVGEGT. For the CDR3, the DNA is TGTGCCAGCAGCCGACTTGGCGGAGGTGTTTTGAACACTGAAGCTTTCTTT. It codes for CASSRLGGGVLNTEAFF.

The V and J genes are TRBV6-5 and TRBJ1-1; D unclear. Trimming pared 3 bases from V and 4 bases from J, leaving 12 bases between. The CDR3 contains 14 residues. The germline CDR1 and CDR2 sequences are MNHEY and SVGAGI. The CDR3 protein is CASSYRLDSTEAFF. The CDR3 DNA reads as TGTGCCAGCAGTTATCGGTTAGATTCCACTGAAGCTTTCTTT.

CDR3 nucleotides: TGTGCCAGCGAAGGGGGGGCAGGGTCCTATAATTCACCCCTCCACTTT. This sequence encodes CASEGGAGSYNSPLHF. This rearrangement joins TRBV5-6 to TRBJ1-6; D may be TRBD1 (6 bases). Germline V gene lookup returns CDR1 SGHDT and CDR2 YYEEEE. V was shortened by 7 bases and J by 1 base, with 15 bases between the two germline ends. CDR3 length: 16 residues.

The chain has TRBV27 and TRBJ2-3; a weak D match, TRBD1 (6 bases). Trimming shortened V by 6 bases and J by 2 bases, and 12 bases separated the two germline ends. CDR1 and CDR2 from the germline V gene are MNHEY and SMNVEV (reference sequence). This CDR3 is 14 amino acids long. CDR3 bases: TGTGCCAGCAGCCGGGACAAAATCACAGATACGCAGTATTTT. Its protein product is CASSRDKITDTQYF.

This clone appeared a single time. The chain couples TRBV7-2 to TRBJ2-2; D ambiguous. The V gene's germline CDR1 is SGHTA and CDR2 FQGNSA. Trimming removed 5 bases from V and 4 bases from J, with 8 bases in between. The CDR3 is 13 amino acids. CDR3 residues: CASSRQRTGELFF. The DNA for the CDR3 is TGTGCCAGCAGCCGCCAGCGCACCGGGGAGCTGTTTTTT.

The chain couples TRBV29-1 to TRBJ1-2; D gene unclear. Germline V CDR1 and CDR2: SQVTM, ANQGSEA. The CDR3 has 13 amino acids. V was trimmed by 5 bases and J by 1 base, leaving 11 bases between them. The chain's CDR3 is CSVYEVYNYGYTF. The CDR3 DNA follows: TGCAGCGTTTACGAGGTGTATAACTATGGCTACACCTTC.

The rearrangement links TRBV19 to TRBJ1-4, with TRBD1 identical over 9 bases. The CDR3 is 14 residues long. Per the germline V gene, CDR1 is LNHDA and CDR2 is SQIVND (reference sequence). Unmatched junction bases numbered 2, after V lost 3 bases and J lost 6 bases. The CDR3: CASSIGTGYEKLFF. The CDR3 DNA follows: TGTGCCAGTAGTATCGGGACAGGGTATGAAAAACTGTTTTTT.

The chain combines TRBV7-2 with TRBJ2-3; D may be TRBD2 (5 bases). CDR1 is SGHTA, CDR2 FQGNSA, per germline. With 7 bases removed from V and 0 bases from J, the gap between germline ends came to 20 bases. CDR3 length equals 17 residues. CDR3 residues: CASKGPGNRISTDTQYF. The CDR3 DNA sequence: TGTGCCAGCAAAGGCCCGGGGAACCGGATTAGCACAGATACGCAGTATTTT.

CDR3 sequence (DNA): TGTGCCAGCTCACCAGCGACTTCTGATCAGCCCCAGCATTTT. Its protein product is CASSPATSDQPQHF. V gene TRBV18 combines with J gene TRBJ1-5; the D is unclear. Germline V gene sequence: CDR1 KGHSH, CDR2 LQKENI. The length of the CDR3 is 14 residues. The V gene lost 2 bases and the J gene lost 5 bases, with 10 bases spanning the gap.